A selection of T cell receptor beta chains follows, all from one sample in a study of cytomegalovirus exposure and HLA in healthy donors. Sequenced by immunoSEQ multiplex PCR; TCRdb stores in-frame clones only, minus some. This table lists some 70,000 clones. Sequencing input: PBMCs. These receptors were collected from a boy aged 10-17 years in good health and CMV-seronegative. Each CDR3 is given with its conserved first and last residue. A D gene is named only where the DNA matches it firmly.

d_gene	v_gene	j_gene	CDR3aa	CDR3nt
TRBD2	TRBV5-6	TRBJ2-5	CASSRRTSGGVGETQYF	TGTGCCAGCAGTCGTAGGACTAGCGGGGGCGTTGGGGAGACCCAGTACTTC
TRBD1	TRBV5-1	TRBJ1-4	CASSLSRTGVANEKLFF	TGCGCCAGCAGCTTGTCTAGGACAGGGGTAGCTAATGAAAAACTGTTTTTT
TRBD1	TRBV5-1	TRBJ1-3	CASSLVGQGSGNTIYF	TGCGCCAGCAGCTTGGTAGGACAGGGGTCTGGAAACACCATATATTTT
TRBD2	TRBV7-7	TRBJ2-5	CASSSSVAGGQAETQYF	TGTGCCAGCAGTTCGAGTGTGGCGGGGGGTCAGGCAGAGACCCAGTACTTC
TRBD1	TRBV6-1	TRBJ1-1	CASRGTGANTEAFF	TGTGCCAGCAGAGGGACAGGGGCGAACACTGAAGCTTTCTTT
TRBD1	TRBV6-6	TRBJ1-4	CASSAQGASNEKLFF	TGTGCCAGCAGCGCCCAGGGGGCTTCCAATGAAAAACTGTTTTTT
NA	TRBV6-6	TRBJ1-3	CASSRGEGGNTIYF	TGTGCCAGCAGCCGTGGGGAGGGGGGAAACACCATATATTTT
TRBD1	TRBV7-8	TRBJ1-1	CASSLGVQGTEAFF	TGTGCCAGCAGCTTAGGGGTACAGGGGACTGAAGCTTTCTTT
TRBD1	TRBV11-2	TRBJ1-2	CASSSLPDREGYGYTF	TGTGCCAGCAGCTCCTTACCGGACAGGGAGGGCTATGGCTACACCTTC
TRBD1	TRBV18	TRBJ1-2	CASSTSTGVRGYTF	TGTGCCAGCTCAACATCAACAGGGGTCCGCGGCTACACCTTC
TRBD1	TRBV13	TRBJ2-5	CASSTTTGAETQYF	TGTGCCAGCAGCACCACGACAGGGGCCGAGACCCAGTACTTC
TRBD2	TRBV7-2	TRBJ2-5	CASSLGSGGVGKTQYF	TGTGCCAGCAGCTTAGGTAGCGGGGGCGTTGGGAAGACCCAGTACTTC
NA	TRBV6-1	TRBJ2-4	CASSEVTGKNIQYF	TGTGCCAGCAGTGAAGTCACAGGGAAAAACATTCAGTACTTC
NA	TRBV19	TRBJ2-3	CASSSPPWAGVDTDTQYF	TGTGCCAGTAGTTCCCCCCCATGGGCAGGGGTGGACACAGATACGCAGTATTTT
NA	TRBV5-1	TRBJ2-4	CASSLAAGLWEREYF	TGCGCCAGCAGCTTGGCGGCAGGGTTGTGGGAAAGGGAGTACTTC
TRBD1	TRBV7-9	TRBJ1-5	CASSFGQGFQPQHF	TGTGCCAGCAGCTTTGGACAGGGGTTTCAGCCCCAGCATTTT
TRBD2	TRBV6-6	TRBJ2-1	CASSGGGTNEQFF	TGTGCCAGCAGCGGGGGGGGGACCAATGAGCAGTTCTTC
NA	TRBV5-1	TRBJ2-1	CASSLESVNEQFF	TGCGCCAGCAGCTTGGAGAGCGTCAATGAGCAGTTCTTC
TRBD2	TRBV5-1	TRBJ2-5	CASSLFSGREETQYF	TGCGCCAGCAGCTTGTTTAGCGGGAGGGAGGAGACCCAGTACTTC
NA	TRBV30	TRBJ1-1	CAWSAIGTEAFF	TGTGCCTGGAGTGCGATCGGGACTGAAGCTTTCTTT
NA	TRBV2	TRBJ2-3	CARSRDLDTQYF	TGTGCCAGGTCCCGGGACTTAGATACGCAGTATTTT
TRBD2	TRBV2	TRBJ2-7	CASSSSGARLYEQYF	TGTGCCAGCAGTTCTAGCGGGGCTCGTCTGTACGAGCAGTACTTC
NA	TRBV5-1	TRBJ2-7	CASSPGSGLRNEQYF	TGCGCCAGCAGCCCGGGGAGCGGACTTAGGAACGAGCAGTACTTC
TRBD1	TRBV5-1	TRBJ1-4	CASSLAGTGSEKLFF	TGCGCCAGCAGCTTGGCCGGGACAGGGAGCGAAAAACTGTTTTTT
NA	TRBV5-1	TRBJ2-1	CASSLALPEQFF	TGCGCCAGCAGCTTGGCTCTCCCTGAGCAGTTCTTC
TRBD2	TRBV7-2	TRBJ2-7	CASSLVPGLAGGDEQYF	TGTGCCAGCAGCTTAGTCCCCGGGCTAGCGGGAGGGGACGAGCAGTACTTC